This record covers a single T cell receptor (beta chain). Its target is not known. The CDR3 runs 16 residues. Germline V lookup: CDR1 LGHNA, CDR2 YNFKEQ. V shed 3 bases and J shed 0 bases, with 14 bases lying between them. TCRdb re-derived calls from the 5' RACE reads in MiXCR, one entry per CDR3 protein. Here the sample spans 380,000 or so distinct CDR3 sequences, around 15% being singletons. The entry originates in a study of T-cell memory formation after mild COVID-19. Across the study: Across donors, TCR clusters were largely donor specific. Study findings and constraints: Day 15 to 85 contracting clones showed balanced CD4/CD8; later expanders leaned CD4+.

This sequence joins TRBV4-2 and TRBJ1-1; TRBD1 is a possible D gene (5 bases). What was sequenced was PBMCs or a T cell subset sorted from them (not recorded which). This sequence was found in a man aged 18 to 29 who had mild COVID-19 (a few samples of this study predate the infection). Cell type and time point are not known. In nucleotides, the CDR3 is TGTGCCAGCAGCCAGTGGGGCCCACCGATGAACACTGAAGCTTTCTTT. Amino acid sequence: CASSQWGPPMNTEAFF.